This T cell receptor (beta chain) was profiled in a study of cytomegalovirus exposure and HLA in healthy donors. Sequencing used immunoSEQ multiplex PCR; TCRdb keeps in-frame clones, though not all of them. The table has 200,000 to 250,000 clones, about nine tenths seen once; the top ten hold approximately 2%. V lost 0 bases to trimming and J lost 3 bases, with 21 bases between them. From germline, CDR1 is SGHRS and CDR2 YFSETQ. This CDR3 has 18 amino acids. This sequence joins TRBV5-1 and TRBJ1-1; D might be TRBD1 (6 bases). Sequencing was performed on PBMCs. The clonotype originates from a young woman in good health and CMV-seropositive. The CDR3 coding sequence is TGCGCCAGCAGCTTGGCCTTTACAGGGTATCTGGGGGACACTGAAGCTTTCTTT. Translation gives CASSLAFTGYLGDTEAFF.